The present TCR beta chain was sequenced within a study of blood T cell repertoires in COVID-19. Study information: Acute-phase and convalescent COVID-19 samples originated in the United States, Italy and Spain. PBMCs, B-cell-depleted T cells, or T cells were the source of the cDNA or gDNA that made up the material.

The CDR3 length is 15 residues. Germline V gives CDR1 PRHDT, CDR2 FYEKMQ (reference sequence). V was clipped by 4 bases and J by 4 bases; unmatched bases: 2. Per the study methods: Nucleated cell number was recorded as an estimate derived from reference gene primer amplification. TCRdb's table, derived via immunoSEQ multiplex PCR, lists solely in-frame clones and lacks some. The V and J calls and the clone size are those of that table, but D and trimming were determined from the DNA. The sample holds under 250,000 clones, roughly 85% seen once. This clone was seen a single time. The sample consisted of peripheral blood. The V and J genes are TRBV13 and TRBJ2-7, with 15 bases fitting TRBD2. The TCR originated in a middle-aged man who had recovered from COVID-19. This chain's CDR3 is CASSSGLAGGYEQYF. The CDR3 DNA reads TGTGCCAGCAGCTCCGGACTAGCGGGAGGGTACGAGCAGTACTTC.